A single sample is the source of the 16 T cell receptor beta chains below, sequenced in a study of T cells in Graves' hyperthyroidism and ophthalmopathy. RNA transcripts served as the template for amplifying TCR beta CDR3 regions. TCR CDR3 regions were first amplified by RT-PCR with HTBI primers. TCRdb re-derived calls from the multiplex PCR reads in MiXCR, one entry per CDR3 protein. Here the sample spans 480,000 or so distinct CDR3 sequences, 46% being singletons. The sample consisted of peripheral blood or thyroid tissue (not recorded which). The receptors stem from an adult woman with Graves' disease, either hyperthyroidism or ophthalmopathy (not recorded which).

This clonotype came up many times. J is TRBJ1-2 and V is TRBV30; 7 bases are shared with TRBD1. The germline V gene encodes CDR1 GTSNPN and CDR2 SVGIG (reference sequence). The junction had 5 bases not matched to a gene; V was cut back by 3 bases and J by 4 bases. There are 13 residues in the CDR3. In nucleotides, the CDR3 is TGTGCCTGGAGAGTGACAGGGATCTATGGCTACACCTTC. Translating gives CAWRVTGIYGYTF.

This clonotype was counted ten times or more. The chain combines TRBV20-1 with TRBJ1-4; D call uncertain. V gave up 5 bases and J gave up 4 bases, with 11 bases separating them. Germline values: CDR1 DFQATT, CDR2 SNEGSKA (reference sequence). The CDR3 is made up of 13 amino acids. Here the CDR3 reads CSAAPWGNEKLFF. The CDR3 region has the DNA TGCAGTGCTGCCCCATGGGGTAATGAAAAACTGTTTTTT.

The chain joins TRBV2 to TRBJ2-7, with D possibly being TRBD1 (6 bases). Trimming shortened V by 6 bases and J by 0 bases, and 21 bases separated the two germline ends. CDR3 size: 17 residues. Germline values: CDR1 SNHLY, CDR2 FYNNEI. CDR3 coding DNA: TGTGCCAGCAGACCCACTAGGGCAGGGGCCGGCTCCTACGAGCAGTACTTC. Amino acids: CASRPTRAGAGSYEQYF.

This clonotype was recorded at least ten times. The chain has TRBV6-1 and TRBJ1-2; possibly TRBD1 for D (5 bases). Trimming cost V 7 bases and J 3 bases, with 12 bases left between them. Germline V gene sequence: CDR1 MNHNS, CDR2 SASEGT. This CDR3 contains 13 residues. CDR3 nucleotide sequence: TGTGCCAGCACAGGGAGGGTGCACTATGGCTACACCTTC. Amino acids: CASTGRVHYGYTF.

The sample holds many counts of this clonotype. CDR3 region: CASSLSARADGYTF. As DNA, the CDR3 is TGTGCCAGCAGCTTATCTGCCAGGGCCGATGGCTACACCTTC. The rearrangement joins TRBV7-9 to TRBJ1-2; tentative D call: TRBD1 (5 bases). This CDR3 is built from 14 residues. Trimming removed 2 bases from V and 6 bases from J, with 13 bases in between. Germline loops: CDR1 SEHNR, CDR2 FQNEAQ (reference sequence).

Ten or more counts support this clonotype. The rearrangement uses TRBV5-4 and TRBJ1-5; D perhaps matches TRBD1 (6 bases). CDR1 and CDR2 from the germline V gene are SGHNT and YYREEE (reference sequence). V lost 2 bases to trimming and J lost 5 bases, with 8 bases between them. The CDR3 loop spans 13 amino acids. The CDR3 DNA follows: TGTGCCAGCAGCTTTGAGGGGGATCAGCCCCAGCATTTT. It encodes CASSFEGDQPQHF.

This chain uses TRBV2 with TRBJ1-1; D uncertain. The ends were cut back, 4 bases at V and 4 bases at J, with 13 bases in the middle. Germline V gives CDR1 SNHLY, CDR2 FYNNEI. The CDR3 has 14 residues. DNA of the CDR3: TGTGCCAGCAGTGCGGCAGCGGGAGGCACTGAAGCTTTCTTT. Protein sequence: CASSAAAGGTEAFF.

This clonotype was detected once. The V gene is TRBV20-1, the J gene TRBJ2-5; D is possibly TRBD2 (5 bases). Deletions cut 6 bases from V and 5 bases from J, with 13 bases between. Germline assignment: CDR1 DFQATT and CDR2 SNEGSKA (reference sequence). The CDR3 runs 12 residues. In DNA, the CDR3 is TGCAGTGCCCCGACTATGGGGGAGACCCAGTACTTC. This translates into CSAPTMGETQYF.

The chain links TRBV2 to TRBJ2-5; TRBD1 matches 9 bases. The CDR3 is made up of 14 amino acids. The J segment lost 5 bases and the V segment lost 6 bases, leaving 7 bases of the junction unmatched. Germline values: CDR1 SNHLY, CDR2 FYNNEI. CDR3: CASRPQGADETQYF. The CDR3 region has the DNA TGTGCCAGCAGACCACAGGGGGCTGATGAGACCCAGTACTTC.

In its sample, this clonotype was seen many times. One end of the junction varies from germline; a read error may be responsible. The genes are TRBV19 and TRBJ1-1; tentative D call: TRBD1 (6 bases). The CDR3 is made up of 14 amino acids. Per the germline V gene, CDR1 is LNHDA and CDR2 is SQIVND (reference sequence). In nucleotides, the CDR3 is TGTGCCAGTAGTGATTTACAGGGTACCACTGGACCGGCCTTT. This gives the protein CASSDLQGTTGPAF.

A note on this clonotype: A read error may be the cause here, since a much bigger clone is one base away. Here the CDR3 omits its conserved ending phenylalanine or tryptophan, so a read error is the likely source. The CDR3 bases are TGTGCCAGCAGTTACTCCGGGACAGGGGGGAACGAGCAGTACCTC. Amino acids: CASSYSGTGGNEQYL. The rearrangement links TRBV6-5 to TRBJ2-7; 11 positions match TRBD1. Germline V lookup: CDR1 MNHEY, CDR2 SVGAGI. The length of the CDR3 is 15 residues. V lost 0 bases and J lost 5; bases outside the gene matches: 3.

The genes are TRBV6-1 and TRBJ1-1; no definite D call. The CDR3 consists of 16 residues. V lost 1 base and J 4 bases, leaving 16 bases between the germline ends. Germline V gene lookup returns CDR1 MNHNS and CDR2 SASEGT. The CDR3 bases are TGTGCCAGCAGTGAAGGGGGATATCTAGTCCTCACTGAAGCTTTCTTT. The encoded protein is CASSEGGYLVLTEAFF.

The rearrangement links TRBV12-3 or TRBV12-4 to TRBJ2-5, with 9 positions matching TRBD1. The CDR3 is 15 amino acids. V dropped 3 bases and J dropped 0; count of bases not matched to a gene: 2. The chain's CDR3 is CASSLGTGYQETQYF. The CDR3 DNA sequence: TGTGCCAGCAGTTTGGGGACAGGGTACCAAGAGACCCAGTACTTC.

This clonotype was recorded only once. The V gene is TRBV29-1, the J gene TRBJ1-1, with TRBD1 matching over 9 bases. The germline CDR1 and CDR2 sequences are SQVTM and ANQGSEA. CDR3 length equals 15 residues. With 3 bases clipped from V and 3 bases from J, the junction kept 8 bases outside the gene matches. The DNA of the CDR3 is TGCAGCGTTGACGTGGGCACAGGGGGCTACACTGAAGCTTTCTTT. Encoded protein: CSVDVGTGGYTEAFF.

The V gene is TRBV7-9, the J gene TRBJ2-7; a possible D gene is TRBD2 (6 bases). Trimming removed 3 bases from V and 5 bases from J, with 20 bases in between. The CDR3 has 16 amino acids. Germline V gene lookup returns CDR1 SEHNR and CDR2 FQNEAQ (reference sequence). CDR3 DNA: TGTGCCAGCAGCTTCACCCTGTCGGGGAGGATTCACGAGCAGTACTTC. Translated: CASSFTLSGRIHEQYF.

This clonotype was seen at least ten times. The chain employs TRBV7-8 and TRBJ1-6; D gene unclear. The CDR3 consists of 13 residues. Germline assignment: CDR1 SGHVS and CDR2 FQNEAQ. V was clipped by 5 bases and J by 3 bases, with 5 bases between them. CDR3 coding DNA: TGTGCCAGCAGCAAAGACTATAATTCACCCCTCCACTTT. Translating gives CASSKDYNSPLHF.